Listed below are T cell receptor beta chains from one sample, sequenced in a study of PD-1 blockade in classical Hodgkin lymphoma. The repertoire was sequenced with immunoSEQ multiplex PCR; TCRdb's copy has only in-frame clones and lacks some. In the table there are tens of thousands of clones, around 80% of which are singletons. Sequencing was performed on peripheral blood mononuclear cells (PBMCs), taken before the fourth cycle of nivolumab. These TCRs come from a human donor with classical Hodgkin lymphoma. The CDR3 runs from the conserved cysteine through the conserved F or W. The D gene is left open where the match is weak. Some rows mark clone size as missing; the rest say once, few, many or name a class of expanded clone.

d_gene,j_gene,abundance,v_gene,CDR3aa,CDR3nt
.,TRBJ2-5,.,TRBV7-9,CASSLASETQYF,TGTGCCAGCAGCTTAGCGTCGGAGACCCAGTACTTC
.,TRBJ1-4,.,TRBV27,CASSRTGRTNEKLFF,TGTGCCAGCAGCCGAACAGGGCGGACTAATGAAAAACTGTTTTTT
TRBD1,TRBJ2-1,medium-sized,TRBV7-7,CASSRQGNNEQFF,TGTGCTAGCAGCCGACAGGGTAACAATGAGCAGTTCTTC
TRBD1,TRBJ2-7,.,TRBV5-1,CASSLGQGVGEQYF,TGCGCCAGCAGCTTGGGGCAGGGGGTCGGCGAGCAGTACTTC
.,TRBJ1-4,.,TRBV19,CASKRGAGTEKLFF,TGTGCCAGTAAGAGGGGGGCAGGGACAGAAAAACTGTTTTTT
TRBD1,TRBJ1-3,.,TRBV19,CASTLSGTGLGNTIYF,TGTGCCAGTACTCTTTCCGGGACAGGGCTTGGAAACACCATATATTTT
.,TRBJ1-1,.,TRBV6-5,CASTKNTEAFF,TGTGCCAGCACAAAGAACACTGAAGCTTTCTTT
.,TRBJ2-1,.,TRBV27,CASSPPPLSLRSYNEQFF,TGTGCCAGCAGTCCCCCGCCACTCAGCCTAAGGTCCTACAATGAGCAGTTCTTC
TRBD1,TRBJ2-1,.,TRBV27,CASSLPTGAYNEQFF,TGTGCCAGCAGTTTACCGACAGGGGCCTACAATGAGCAGTTCTTC
.,TRBJ1-2,few,TRBV18,CASSPAGFDYGYTF,TGTGCCAGCTCACCAGCGGGGTTTGACTATGGCTACACCTTC
TRBD1,TRBJ2-1,.,TRBV7-3,CASSSQGQGYNEQFF,TGTGCCAGCAGCTCACAGGGACAGGGCTACAATGAGCAGTTCTTC
.,TRBJ2-2,.,TRBV6-6,CASSYTSRGTGELFF,TGTGCCAGCAGTTATACGTCCAGGGGCACCGGGGAGCTGTTTTTT
TRBD2,TRBJ2-3,few,TRBV10-3,CAISESRGRTDTQYF,TGTGCCATCAGTGAATCTCGCGGGAGAACAGATACGCAGTATTTT
.,TRBJ1-2,few,TRBV29-1,CSVSPNVYGYTF,TGCAGCGTCTCCCCAAACGTCTATGGCTACACCTTC
.,TRBJ2-7,.,TRBV18,CASSPLPNYEQYF,TGTGCCAGCTCACCTTTGCCTAACTACGAGCAGTACTTC
TRBD1,TRBJ1-5,few,TRBV18,CASSPRTGVQPQHF,TGTGCCAGCTCACCACGGACAGGGGTTCAGCCCCAGCATTTT